The T cell receptor (beta chain) described here comes from a study of human T cells and chemical hapten exposure. The time point denotes: patch test 2, 6 weeks after DPC sensitization. The treatment is: therapeutic diphenylcyclopropenone sensitization with weekly scalp DPC. The CDR3 contains 15 residues. V gave up 0 bases and J gave up 10 bases; unmatched junction bases: 4. The germline CDR1 and CDR2 sequences are SGDLS and YYNGEE. TCRdb re-analysed the RACE reads in MiXCR, keeping a single row per CDR3 protein. This table has a few hundred thousand distinct CDR3 sequences, around 6% appearing once. The V call is TRBV9, the J call TRBJ2-1; 13 bases fit TRBD2. The starting material was whole blood, obtained in connection with sensitization to the hapten diphenylcyclopropenone (DPC). The TCR originated in a woman under 30 with alopecia areata. Some clones in this sample may be carry-over from other donors' samples. The DNA for the CDR3 is TGTGCCAGCAGCGTAGAAACTAGCGGGGGGGAAGAGCAGTTCTTC. Translating gives CASSVETSGGEEQFF. The variable domain in full, completed from reference TRBV9 and TRBJ2-1, reads DSGVTQTPKHLITATGQRVTLRCSPRSGDLSVYWYQQSLDQGLQFLIQYYNGEERAKGNILERFSAQQFPDLHSELNLSSLELGDSALYFCASSVETSGGEEQFFGPGTRLTVL.